This TCR beta chain was sequenced during a study of cytomegalovirus exposure and HLA in healthy donors. Notes on the study in general: Prediction of most subjects' HLA-A and HLA-B alleles by TCR beta sequences was reportedly accurate. A likely sequencing artifact accounted for one observed cluster of highly shared sequence variants.

About this clone: Its target is not known.

The PCR used 60 Vbeta and 13 Jbeta primers. Sequencing used immunoSEQ multiplex PCR; TCRdb keeps in-frame clones, though not all of them. In the table there are some 150,000 clones, more than 65% of which are singletons. CDR3 length: 15 residues. Germline loops: CDR1 SGHDN, CDR2 FVKESK. Trimming at V came to 0 bases and at J to 4 bases, leaving 1 base not matched to a gene. The source is a man between 50 and 59 years old in good health and CMV-seropositive. Specimen: PBMCs. The chain joins TRBV14 to TRBJ2-1, with 9 positions matching TRBD2. The CDR3 bases are TGTGCCAGCAGCCAAGAGGCGGGAGGGTACAATGAGCAGTTCTTC. This gives the protein CASSQEAGGYNEQFF.